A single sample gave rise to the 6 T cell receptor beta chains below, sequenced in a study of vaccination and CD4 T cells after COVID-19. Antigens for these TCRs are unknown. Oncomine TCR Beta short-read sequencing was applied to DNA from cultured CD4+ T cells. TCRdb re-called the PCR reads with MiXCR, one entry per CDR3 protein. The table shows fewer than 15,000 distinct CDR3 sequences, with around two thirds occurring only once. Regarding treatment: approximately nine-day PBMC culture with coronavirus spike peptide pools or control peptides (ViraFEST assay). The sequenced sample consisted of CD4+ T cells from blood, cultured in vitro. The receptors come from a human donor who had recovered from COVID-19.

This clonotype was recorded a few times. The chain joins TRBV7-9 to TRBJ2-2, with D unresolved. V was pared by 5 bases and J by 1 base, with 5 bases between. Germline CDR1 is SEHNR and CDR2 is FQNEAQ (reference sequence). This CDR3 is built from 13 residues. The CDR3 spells CASSRLNTGELFF. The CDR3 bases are TGTGCCAGCAGCCGGTTGAACACCGGGGAGCTGTTTTTT.

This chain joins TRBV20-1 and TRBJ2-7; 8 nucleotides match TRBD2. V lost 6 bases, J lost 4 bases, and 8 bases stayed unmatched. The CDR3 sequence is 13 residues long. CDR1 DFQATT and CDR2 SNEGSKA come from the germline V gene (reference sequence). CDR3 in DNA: TGCAGTGCCCAGGGACTAGTTTTTTACGAGCAGTACTTC. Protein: CSAQGLVFYEQYF.

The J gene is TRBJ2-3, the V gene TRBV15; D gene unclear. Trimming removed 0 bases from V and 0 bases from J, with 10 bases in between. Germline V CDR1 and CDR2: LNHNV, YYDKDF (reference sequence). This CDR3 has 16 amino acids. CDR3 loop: CATSRDGQASTDTQYF. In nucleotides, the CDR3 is TGTGCCACCAGCAGAGATGGTCAGGCCAGCACAGATACGCAGTATTTT.

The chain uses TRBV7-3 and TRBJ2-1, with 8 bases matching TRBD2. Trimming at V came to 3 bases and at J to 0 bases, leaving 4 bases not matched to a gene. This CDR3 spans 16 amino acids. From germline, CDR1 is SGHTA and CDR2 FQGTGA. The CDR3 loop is CASSFLAGVSYNEQFF. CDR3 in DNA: TGTGCCAGCAGCTTTCTAGCGGGCGTCTCCTACAATGAGCAGTTCTTC.

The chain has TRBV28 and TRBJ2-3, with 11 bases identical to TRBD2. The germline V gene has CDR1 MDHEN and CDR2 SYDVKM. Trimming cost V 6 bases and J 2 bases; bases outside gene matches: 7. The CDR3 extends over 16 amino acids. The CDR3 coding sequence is TGTGCCAGCAGCTTTAGCGGGAGGGTCAACACAGATACGCAGTATTTT. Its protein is CASSFSGRVNTDTQYF.

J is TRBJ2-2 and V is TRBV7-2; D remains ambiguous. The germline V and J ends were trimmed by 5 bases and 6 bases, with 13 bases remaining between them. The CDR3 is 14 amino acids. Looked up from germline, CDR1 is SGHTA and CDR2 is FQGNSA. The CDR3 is CASSRNPLSGELFF. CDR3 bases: TGTGCCAGCAGCCGCAATCCCCTTTCCGGGGAGCTGTTTTTT. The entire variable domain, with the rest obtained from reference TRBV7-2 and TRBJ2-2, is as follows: GAGVSQSPSNKVTEKGKDVELRCDPISGHTALYWYRQSLGQGLEFLIYFQGNSAPDKSGLPSDRFSAERTGGSVSTLTIQRTQQEDSAVYLCASSRNPLSGELFFGEGSRLTVL.